The 30 T cell receptor beta chains in this list originate from one sample, sequenced in a study of T cell responses to AZD1222 COVID-19 vaccine. Measured with immunoSEQ multiplex PCR; TCRdb has only the in-frame clones, and not every one. The sample carries about 83,000 clones, 85% to 95% recorded once. This specimen consisted of peripheral blood, obtained 28 days after the second AZD1222 dose. These TCRs come from an adult who received the AZD1222 COVID-19 vaccine.

The chain has TRBV29-1 and TRBJ1-3; D gene ambiguous. The CDR3 is 13 residues long. V was clipped by 4 bases and J by 1 base, with 8 bases between them. Germline lookup yields CDR1 SQVTM and CDR2 ANQGSEA. The CDR3 DNA is TGCAGCGTTGGGGAGGGTTCTGGAAACACCATATATTTT. It is translated as CSVGEGSGNTIYF.

CDR3 in amino acids: CASSFPGLGETQYF. The CDR3 DNA is TGTGCCAGCAGTTTTCCAGGACTGGGAGAGACCCAGTACTTC. V gene TRBV28 combines with J gene TRBJ2-5; perhaps TRBD2 as D (5 bases). CDR1 MDHEN and CDR2 SYDVKM come from the germline V gene. This CDR3 has 14 residues. V lost 3 bases and J 4 bases, leaving 12 bases between the germline ends. Looking up the rest from reference TRBV28 and TRBJ2-5 gives the full variable domain: DVKVTQSSRYLVKRTGEKVFLECVQDMDHENMFWYRQDPGLGLRLIYFSYDVKMKEKGDIPEGYSVSREKKERFSLILESASTNQTSMYLCASSFPGLGETQYFGPGTRLLVL.

The V and J genes are TRBV28 and TRBJ1-1; the D gene is possibly TRBD1 (5 bases). The CDR3 extends over 15 amino acids. Trimming took 4 bases from V and 0 from J, leaving 12 bases between them. CDR1 is MDHEN, CDR2 SYDVKM, per germline. This CDR3 reads CASSSSGGVNTEAFF. The CDR3 coding sequence is TGTGCCAGCAGTTCATCTGGGGGGGTGAACACTGAAGCTTTCTTT.

This chain joins TRBV30 and TRBJ2-5, with D hard to call. Trimming removed 2 bases from V and 3 bases from J, with 7 bases in between. The CDR3 has 12 residues. Germline CDR1 GTSNPN, CDR2 SVGIG (reference sequence). CDR3 nucleotides: TGTGCCTGGAGTAGGGCAGAAGAGACCCAGTACTTC. It is translated as CAWSRAEETQYF.

V and J are TRBV30 and TRBJ1-3, with 7 bases that match TRBD1. The junction had 5 bases not matched to a gene; V was cut back by 3 bases and J by 0 bases. Germline V CDR1 and CDR2: GTSNPN, SVGIG (reference sequence). The CDR3 is 15 amino acids. The chain's CDR3 is CAWRTGQRSGNTIYF. CDR3 coding DNA: TGTGCCTGGAGAACGGGACAGCGCTCTGGAAACACCATATATTTT.

Here the CDR3 reads CAYDSSYNEQFF. The CDR3, as DNA: TGTGCCTACGACAGTTCCTACAATGAGCAGTTCTTC. The chain employs TRBV30 and TRBJ2-1; D is perhaps TRBD1 (5 bases). CDR1 and CDR2 from the germline V gene are GTSNPN and SVGIG (reference sequence). Trimming removed 7 bases from V and 1 base from J, with 8 bases in between. The CDR3 runs 12 residues. The whole variable domain, filled in from reference TRBV30 and TRBJ2-1, reads SQTIHQWPATLVQPVGSPLSLECTVEGTSNPNLYWYRQAAGRGLQLLFYSVGIGQISSEVPQNLSASRPQDRQFILSSKKLLLSDSGFYLCAYDSSYNEQFFGPGTRLTVL.

The rearrangement joins TRBV3-1 (or the pseudogene TRBV3-2) to TRBJ2-1, with D unresolved. V gave up 0 bases and J gave up 3 bases, with 9 bases separating them. CDR1 and CDR2 (germline): LGHDT, YNNKEL (reference sequence). The CDR3 loop spans 15 amino acids. CDR3 in DNA: TGTGCCAGCAGCCAAGAAGGTGTCTTCTACAATGAGCAGTTCTTC. It encodes CASSQEGVFYNEQFF.

Comment on this clone: One end of the junction varies from germline; a read error may be responsible. The chain couples TRBV19 to TRBJ1-4; D is possibly TRBD1 (6 bases). The length of the CDR3 is 15 residues. The germline gives CDR1 LNHDA, CDR2 SQIVND (reference sequence). The CDR3 DNA reads as TGTGCGAGTACGCCCGGGGGCGGGCGTCGGAGAAAACTGTTTTTT. It yields the protein CASTPGGGRRRKLFF. Combining the CDR3 with reference TRBV19 and TRBJ1-4 gives the whole variable domain DGGITQSPKYLFRKEGQNVTLSCEQNLNHDAMYWYRQDPGQGLRLIYYSQIVNDFQKGDIAEGYSVSREKKESFPLTVTSAQKNPTAFYLCASTPGGGRRRKLFFGSGTQLSVL.

The chain joins TRBV2 to TRBJ1-2; D gene ambiguous. The CDR3 sequence is 13 residues long. Trimming shortened V by 3 bases and J by 14 bases, and 19 bases separated the two germline ends. CDR1 SNHLY and CDR2 FYNNEI come from the germline V gene. CDR3 residues: CASSEEISFVLTF. In DNA, the CDR3 is TGTGCCAGCAGTGAGGAGATATCTTTTGTTTTGACCTTC.

The genes are TRBV27 and TRBJ2-1; D gene uncertain. The CDR3 totals 17 residues. V lost 2 bases, J lost 0 bases, and 14 bases lay in between. In germline, CDR1 is MNHEY, CDR2 SMNVEV (reference sequence). In DNA form, the CDR3 reads TGTGCCAGCAGTTTAACCTCCCCATCGGGCTCCTACAATGAGCAGTTCTTC. This translates into CASSLTSPSGSYNEQFF.

The chain uses TRBV19 and TRBJ2-7, with 10 bases fitting TRBD2. The V and J ends lost 4 bases and 5 bases, in that order; junction bases with no gene match: 8. Germline V CDR1 and CDR2: LNHDA, SQIVND (reference sequence). CDR3 size: 15 residues. Here the CDR3 DNA reads TGTGCCAGTAGTACTCCTAGCGGGAGTCCCCACGAGCAGTACTTC. Its translation is CASSTPSGSPHEQYF.

V is TRBV6-5 and J is TRBJ1-5, with D perhaps TRBD1 (5 bases). The CDR3 contains 11 residues. Germline CDR1 reads MNHEY; CDR2 reads SVGAGI. V was shortened by 8 bases and J by 7 bases, with 9 bases between the two germline ends. The CDR3: CASGSGQPQHF. DNA for the CDR3: TGTGCCAGCGGATCAGGGCAGCCCCAGCATTTT.

This chain joins TRBV5-1 and TRBJ2-7; D is unresolved. This CDR3 is 12 amino acids long. Trimming removed 4 bases at V and 6 bases at J, with 11 bases between. CDR1 and CDR2 from the germline V gene are SGHRS and YFSETQ. CDR3 coding DNA: TGCGCCAGCAGCGTAGGGAAAGCCGAGCAGTACTTC. This translates into CASSVGKAEQYF.

The chain links TRBV4-3 to TRBJ2-1; D call uncertain. V was shortened by 0 bases and J by 5 bases, with 11 bases between the two germline ends. The CDR3 has 15 residues. Per germline, CDR1 LGHNA and CDR2 YSLEER. The CDR3 loop is CASSQEGLRNNEQFF. The CDR3, as DNA: TGCGCCAGCAGCCAAGAGGGTCTCCGTAACAATGAGCAGTTCTTC.

This sequence joins TRBV10-2 and TRBJ2-7; D unresolved. CDR1 is WSHSY and CDR2 is SAAADI in the germline V gene. The V gene lost 2 bases and the J gene lost 6 bases, with 8 bases spanning the gap. This CDR3 comprises 12 residues. CDR3 nucleotide sequence: TGCGCCAGCAGTGAGCAAAGGAGCGAGCAGTACTTC. Its translation is CASSEQRSEQYF.

This clone was counted once. The chain is built from TRBV12-3 or TRBV12-4 and TRBJ2-1; D remains ambiguous. The CDR3 is made up of 13 amino acids. The germline V and J ends were trimmed by 6 bases and 9 bases, with 15 bases remaining between them. CDR3 coding DNA: TGTGCCAGCAGACCTTCCAGACCCGTTGAGCAGTTCTTC. Protein: CASRPSRPVEQFF.

The V and J genes are TRBV7-2 and TRBJ2-3; no definite D call. The CDR3 runs 12 residues. The germline V and J ends were trimmed by 6 bases and 4 bases, with 8 bases remaining between them. Germline CDR1 and CDR2: SGHTA and FQGNSA. In DNA, the CDR3 is TGTGCCAGCAGAAGGGATGCAGATACGCAGTATTTT. Its protein is CASRRDADTQYF.

V and J are TRBV11-2 and TRBJ2-3; 8 nucleotides line up with TRBD2. Germline V gene data show CDR1 as SGHAT and CDR2 as FQNNGV. The J segment lost 5 bases and the V segment lost 1 base, leaving 17 bases of the junction unmatched. The CDR3 runs to 19 residues. CDR3 residues: CASSLAGAVAGIEQDTQYF. CDR3 DNA sequence: TGTGCCAGCAGCTTAGCGGGCGCGGTAGCGGGAATTGAACAAGATACGCAGTATTTT. Variable domain in full (rest from reference TRBV11-2 and TRBJ2-3): EAGVAQSPRYKIIEKRQSVAFWCNPISGHATLYWYQQILGQGPKLLIQFQNNGVVDDSQLPKDRFSAERLKGVDSTLKIQPAKLEDSAVYLCASSLAGAVAGIEQDTQYFGPGTRLTVL.

DNA of the CDR3: TGTGCCATCAGTGCTCGCGGGACAGGGATGGATGAGCAGTTCTTC. Protein product: CAISARGTGMDEQFF. This rearrangement joins TRBV10-3 to TRBJ2-1; 9 bases agree with TRBD1. The CDR3 loop spans 15 amino acids. V shed 4 bases and J 8 bases; nucleotides not matched to a gene: 9. Germline-derived CDR1 and CDR2 are ENHRY and SYGVKD.

This chain connects TRBV11-2 to TRBJ2-7; 11 nucleotides align to TRBD1. The V gene end was trimmed by 5 bases and the J gene end by 3 bases; junction bases not matched to a gene: 3. The CDR3 spans 14 residues. CDR1 and CDR2 from the germline V gene are SGHAT and FQNNGV. The CDR3 protein is CASSQGQGGYEQYF. The CDR3 nucleotides are TGTGCCAGCAGCCAGGGACAGGGGGGCTACGAGCAGTACTTC.

The chain has TRBV5-1 and TRBJ1-1, with D perhaps TRBD1 (5 bases). The length of the CDR3 is 13 residues. The V end lost 0 bases, the J end lost 10 bases, and 13 bases lay between the germline ends. Germline V gene lookup returns CDR1 SGHRS and CDR2 YFSETQ. CDR3 sequence: CASSLAPSGGAFF. DNA for the CDR3: TGCGCCAGCAGCTTGGCTCCTTCGGGGGGAGCTTTCTTT.

The gene calls are TRBV7-9 and TRBJ1-4, with 8 bases matching TRBD1. The CDR3 is 14 residues long. V gave up 7 bases and J gave up 6 bases; unmatched junction bases: 7. Germline CDR1 reads SEHNR; CDR2 reads FQNEAQ (reference sequence). This CDR3 reads CASTRQGRDEKLFF. In DNA, the CDR3 is TGTGCCAGCACCCGACAGGGGAGGGATGAAAAACTGTTTTTT.

The J gene is TRBJ2-2, the V gene TRBV4-2; TRBD2 matches 8 bases. CDR3 length equals 18 residues. Germline V gives CDR1 LGHNA, CDR2 YNFKEQ. J lost 4 bases, V lost 1 base, and 11 bases had no gene match. Written as DNA, the CDR3 is TGTGCCAGCAGCCAAGCAGATACCAGCGGGAGATCCACCGGGGAGCTGTTTTTT. Protein product: CASSQADTSGRSTGELFF.

The rearrangement joins TRBV5-4 to TRBJ2-7, with 11 bases identical to TRBD2. Germline values: CDR1 SGHNT, CDR2 YYREEE (reference sequence). The CDR3 has 15 amino acids. With 0 bases clipped from V and 4 bases from J, the junction kept 3 bases outside the gene matches. CDR3 loop: CASSLALAGGYEQYF. The CDR3, as DNA: TGTGCCAGCAGCTTGGCTCTAGCGGGAGGATACGAGCAGTACTTC.

This clone has a single count. This chain joins TRBV28 and TRBJ2-7; 8 nucleotides agree with TRBD2. Per germline, CDR1 MDHEN and CDR2 SYDVKM. V shed 5 bases and J 5 bases; nucleotides not matched to a gene: 11. This CDR3 spans 15 amino acids. The CDR3 protein is CASSPRTSGKDEQYF. Written as DNA, the CDR3 is TGTGCCAGCAGTCCCCGCACTAGCGGAAAAGACGAGCAGTACTTC.

The gene calls are TRBV28 and TRBJ1-1; TRBD1 might be the D (6 bases). CDR1 and CDR2 from the germline V gene are MDHEN and SYDVKM. V lost 11 bases to trimming and J lost 3 bases, with 13 bases between them. The CDR3 is 12 residues long. This CDR3 reads CASRTEHTEAFF. The CDR3 bases are TGTGCCTCAAGGACAGAACACACTGAAGCTTTCTTT.

The rearrangement links TRBV28 to TRBJ1-6; D possibly corresponds to TRBD1 (5 bases). This CDR3 is built from 15 residues. Trimming shortened V by 1 base and J by 10 bases, and 14 bases separated the two germline ends. Germline V CDR1 and CDR2: MDHEN, SYDVKM. DNA for the CDR3: TGTGCCAGCAGTTTATCTGGGGGATCGGGGTCACCCCTCCACTTT. It translates to CASSLSGGSGSPLHF.

This chain links TRBV13 with TRBJ2-7, with 12 bases lining up with TRBD1. CDR1 is PRHDT, CDR2 FYEKMQ, per germline (reference sequence). The CDR3 consists of 15 residues. V trimming: 8 bases; J trimming: 5 bases; junction bases outside the gene matches: 10. This CDR3 reads CASRAGGTGGNEQYF. CDR3 in DNA: TGTGCCAGCCGAGCAGGGGGGACAGGGGGCAACGAGCAGTACTTC.

V gene TRBV4-2 combines with J gene TRBJ2-7, with TRBD1 matching 8 bases. With V trimmed by 0 bases and J by 4 bases, 5 bases remained unmatched. The CDR3 spans 15 residues. Per the germline V gene, CDR1 is LGHNA and CDR2 is YNFKEQ. This CDR3 is CASSQDRGRVYEQYF. The CDR3, as DNA: TGTGCCAGCAGCCAAGACAGGGGGCGCGTTTACGAGCAGTACTTC.

This clone was observed a few times. V and J are TRBV6-2 or TRBV6-3 and TRBJ2-1; 9 nucleotides agree with TRBD1. The V gene end was trimmed by 5 bases and the J gene end by 5 bases; junction bases not matched to a gene: 7. The CDR3 runs 15 residues. The germline V gene has CDR1 MNHEY and CDR2 SVGEGT. CDR3 in DNA: TGTGCCAGCAGTAGGCCCGGGACAGGGAACAATGAGCAGTTCTTC. Translating it yields CASSRPGTGNNEQFF.